The 3 T cell receptor beta chains presented below share a single source sample, sequenced in a study of cytomegalovirus exposure and HLA in healthy donors. Primers: 60 Vbeta forward and 13 Jbeta reverse. TCRdb's table, derived via immunoSEQ multiplex PCR, lists solely in-frame clones and lacks some. The sample contains around 120,000 clones, less than 85% of which appear only once. Material: PBMCs. These receptors were taken from a man aged 50-60 years in good health and CMV-seropositive.

The V call is TRBV2, the J call TRBJ2-1; no firm D call. The CDR3 length is 13 residues. The germline CDR1 and CDR2 sequences are SNHLY and FYNNEI. V dropped 6 bases and J dropped 5 bases, with 11 bases sitting between them. The CDR3 DNA sequence: TGTGCCAGCAGCCAAGACCGGGACAATGAGCAGTTCTTC. As protein: CASSQDRDNEQFF.

This chain links TRBV5-4 with TRBJ2-1; maybe TRBD2 (7 bases). Germline assignment: CDR1 SGHNT and CDR2 YYREEE (reference sequence). This CDR3 has 16 amino acids. V gave up 0 bases and J gave up 4 bases, with 14 bases separating them. CDR3: CASSLDTGGTYNEQFF. DNA of the CDR3: TGTGCCAGCAGCTTGGATACCGGGGGGACATACAATGAGCAGTTCTTC.

This clone was recorded once. This sample includes further DNA sequences coding for the same CDR3. This rearrangement joins TRBV6-4 to TRBJ2-3, with 8 bases aligning to TRBD2. The germline V gene encodes CDR1 MRHNA and CDR2 SNTAGT. The CDR3 is made up of 15 amino acids. The V and J ends lost 6 bases and 5 bases, in that order; junction bases with no gene match: 10. The chain's CDR3 is CASSVLGGAGDTQYF. The CDR3, as DNA: TGTGCCAGCAGCGTCCTCGGGGGGGCGGGAGATACGCAGTATTTT.